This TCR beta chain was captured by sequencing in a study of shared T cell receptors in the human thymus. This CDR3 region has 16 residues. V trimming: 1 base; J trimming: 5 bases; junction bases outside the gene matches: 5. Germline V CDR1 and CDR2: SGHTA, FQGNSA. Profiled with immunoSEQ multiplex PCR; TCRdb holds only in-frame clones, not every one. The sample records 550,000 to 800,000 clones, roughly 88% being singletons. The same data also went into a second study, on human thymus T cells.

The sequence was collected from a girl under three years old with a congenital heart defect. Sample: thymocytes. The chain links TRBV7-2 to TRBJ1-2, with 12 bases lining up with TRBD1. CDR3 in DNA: TGTGCCAGCAGCTTAGGGGACAGGGGGCTATATTATGGCTACACCTTC. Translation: CASSLGDRGLYYGYTF. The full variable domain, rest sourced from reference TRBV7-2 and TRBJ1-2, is GAGVSQSPSNKVTEKGKDVELRCDPISGHTALYWYRQSLGQGLEFLIYFQGNSAPDKSGLPSDRFSAERTGGSVSTLTIQRTQQEDSAVYLCASSLGDRGLYYGYTFGSGTRLTVV.